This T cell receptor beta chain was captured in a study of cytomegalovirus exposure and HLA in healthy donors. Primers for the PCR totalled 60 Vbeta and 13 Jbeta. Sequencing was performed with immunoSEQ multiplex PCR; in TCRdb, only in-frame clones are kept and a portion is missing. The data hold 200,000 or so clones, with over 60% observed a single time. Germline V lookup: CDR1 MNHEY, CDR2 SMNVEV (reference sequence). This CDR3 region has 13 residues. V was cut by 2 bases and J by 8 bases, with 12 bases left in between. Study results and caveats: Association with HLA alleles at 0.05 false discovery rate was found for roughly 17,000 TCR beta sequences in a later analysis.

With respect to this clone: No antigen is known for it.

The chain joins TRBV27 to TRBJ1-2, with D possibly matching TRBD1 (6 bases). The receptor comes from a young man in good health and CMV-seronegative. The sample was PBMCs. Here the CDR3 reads CASSLDRYRGYTF. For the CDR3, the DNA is TGTGCCAGCAGTTTAGACAGGTATAGAGGCTACACCTTC.